The sequence of this T cell receptor beta chain was determined in a study of T-cell reconstitution after alpha-beta-depleted transplantation in children. The CDR3 is 14 residues long. The J segment lost 5 bases and the V segment lost 5 bases, leaving 8 bases of the junction unmatched. Germline CDR1 LNHDA, CDR2 SQIVND (reference sequence). This clonotype occurred many times. Unique molecular identifiers were used in preparing the TCRbeta library. A single record per CDR3 protein comes from TCRdb applying MiXCR to the PCR reads. The profile shows 200,000 to 300,000 distinct CDR3 sequences, around 11% of them singletons.

This clonotype was obtained from a human donor who donated a stem cell graft to a child with acute lymphoblastic leukemia. This sample comprised PBMCs from the stem cell graft donor, obtained from the stem cell graft. The chain uses TRBV19 and TRBJ2-7; 8 bases line up with TRBD1. The CDR3 region is CASSSRTGSDEQYF. The CDR3 nucleotides read TGTGCCAGTAGTTCAAGGACAGGGAGCGACGAGCAGTACTTC. Drawing the rest from reference TRBV19 and TRBJ2-7, the complete variable domain is DGGITQSPKYLFRKEGQNVTLSCEQNLNHDAMYWYRQDPGQGLRLIYYSQIVNDFQKGDIAEGYSVSREKKESFPLTVTSAQKNPTAFYLCASSSRTGSDEQYFGPGTRLTVT.